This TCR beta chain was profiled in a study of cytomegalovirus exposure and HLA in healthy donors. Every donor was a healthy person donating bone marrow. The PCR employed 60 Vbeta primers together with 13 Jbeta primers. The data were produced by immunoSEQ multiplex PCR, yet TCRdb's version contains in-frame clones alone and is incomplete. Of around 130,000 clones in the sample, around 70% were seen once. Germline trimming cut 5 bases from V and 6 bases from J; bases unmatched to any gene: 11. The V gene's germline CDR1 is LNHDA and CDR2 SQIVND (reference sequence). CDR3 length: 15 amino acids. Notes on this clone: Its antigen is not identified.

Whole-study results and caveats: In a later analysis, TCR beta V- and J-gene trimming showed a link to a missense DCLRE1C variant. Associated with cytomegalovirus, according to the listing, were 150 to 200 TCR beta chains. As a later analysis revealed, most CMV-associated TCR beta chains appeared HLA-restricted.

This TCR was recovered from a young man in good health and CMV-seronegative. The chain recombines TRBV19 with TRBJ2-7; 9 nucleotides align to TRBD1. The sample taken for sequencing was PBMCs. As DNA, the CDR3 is TGTGCCAGTAGTGTACCGGGACAGGGATTAGTCGAGCAGTACTTC. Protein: CASSVPGQGLVEQYF.